A selection of T cell receptor beta chains follows, all from one sample in a study of CXCR3-negative and CXCR3-positive naive CD8 T cells. Reprocessing the 5' RACE reads, TCRdb reports a single entry for every CDR3 protein and omits DNA. The sample holds about 40,000 distinct CDR3 sequences. Sequenced: naive CXCR3- CD8+ T cells from blood. These receptors came from a human donor in good health. Some clones in this sample may be carry-over from other donors' samples. CDR3s include the opening cysteine and the closing phenylalanine or tryptophan.

j_call | v_call | cdr3_aa
TRBJ1-1 | TRBV7-6 | CASSPRRNTEAFF
TRBJ1-3 | TRBV7-9 | CASSTETVSGNTIYF
TRBJ1-1 | TRBV7-2 | CASSLEGSGTEAFF
TRBJ2-3 | TRBV29-1 | CSVEDLTSGGARSDTQYF
TRBJ2-6 | TRBV6-2/TRBV6-3 | CASSVRGTGANVLTF
TRBJ1-1 | TRBV6-5 | CASSYPNTEAFF
TRBJ1-6 | TRBV7-9 | CASSPGGGNYGGTLHF
TRBJ2-6 | TRBV29-1 | CSVQTGPNVLTF
TRBJ2-1 | TRBV29-1 | CSVGTGATNEQFF
TRBJ1-6 | TRBV5-1 | CASSLALEGTAAGNSPLHF
TRBJ1-5 | TRBV4-3 | CASSQGQWDQPQHF
TRBJ2-5 | TRBV9 | CASSGTRQETQYF
TRBJ2-7 | TRBV6-5 | CASAIQGTEAYEQYF
TRBJ1-5 | TRBV9 | CASSVGNSNQPQHF
TRBJ2-1 | TRBV20-1 | CSARSGLAGSNEQFF
TRBJ2-6 | TRBV7-6 | CASSPVPSGANVLTF
TRBJ2-5 | TRBV5-5 | CASSWDVQETQYF
TRBJ2-2 | TRBV28 | CASSLSGQYTGELFF
TRBJ1-4 | TRBV6-5 | CASSSSGEKLFF
TRBJ1-6 | TRBV12-3/TRBV12-4 | CASSLRDRAVPPLHF
TRBJ2-7 | TRBV27 | CASSLFTGSPSYEQYF
TRBJ2-7 | TRBV20-1 | CSARDLTGGLNEQYF
TRBJ1-4 | TRBV29-1 | CSVLPGQGPSELFF
TRBJ2-7 | TRBV14 | CASSQVAAAPNEQYF
TRBJ2-7 | TRBV7-2 | CASSLASGVDEQCF
TRBJ2-7 | TRBV14 | CASNLMARVAYEQYF
TRBJ2-5 | TRBV7-9 | CASSPRTSGASQETQYF
TRBJ1-2 | TRBV12-3/TRBV12-4 | CASSLGTGLNYGYTF
TRBJ2-3 | TRBV20-1 | CSASSPSSDTQYF
TRBJ1-5 | TRBV4-3 | CASSRDWNQPQHF
TRBJ2-7 | TRBV28 | CASTQSSGGINEQYF
TRBJ1-4 | TRBV29-1 | CSVDPGGGEKLFF
TRBJ1-2 | TRBV28 | CASSSRTGPNYGYTF
TRBJ2-3 | TRBV12-3/TRBV12-4 | CASSLSSTDTQYF
TRBJ2-7 | TRBV11-3 | CASSLSRSGTGGYEQYF
TRBJ2-1 | TRBV5-5 | CASSDWTGDNEQFF
TRBJ2-1 | TRBV20-1 | CSARPLFEGGPNEQFF
TRBJ2-1 | TRBV5-1 | CASSFGGRSRGYYNEQFF
TRBJ2-7 | TRBV25-1 | CASSEGGWEQYF
TRBJ2-1 | TRBV27 | CASSLVFSLYEQFF
TRBJ1-1 | TRBV24-1 | CATSDLGLAFF
TRBJ1-2 | TRBV30 | CAWSVPGLGGTNYGYTF
TRBJ1-1 | TRBV6-4 | CASSDTGGMNTEAFF
TRBJ2-1 | TRBV10-3 | CAISESLGYNEQFF
TRBJ1-5 | TRBV9 | CASSVSTGHNQPQHF
TRBJ2-3 | TRBV28 | CASRPTAGGGKDTQYF
TRBJ2-1 | TRBV20-1 | CSATEAGGDYNEQFF
TRBJ2-1 | TRBV7-6 | CASSTPGSGNEQFF
TRBJ2-7 | TRBV25-1 | CASNRESYEQYF
TRBJ2-7 | TRBV14 | CATSGLSSYEQYF
TRBJ2-7 | TRBV20-1 | CSARDPVGLTYEQYF
TRBJ2-3 | TRBV29-1 | CSVPAGQSTDTQYF
TRBJ1-4 | TRBV11-2 | CASSRTEGGGWEKLFF